Each of the 19 T cell receptor beta chains below was sequenced from the same sample in a study of T cells in localized non-small cell lung cancer. The data were produced by immunoSEQ multiplex PCR, yet TCRdb's version contains in-frame clones alone and is incomplete. The table shows around 100,000 clones, with roughly 90% occurring only once. The source material was peripheral blood, sampled before any cancer treatment. These receptors came from a man between 40 and 69 years old with stage I squamous cell lung carcinoma.

The chain recombines TRBV2 with TRBJ2-7; 13 nucleotides match TRBD2. J gave up 5 bases and V 4 bases, and 8 bases lay outside the gene matches. The germline CDR1 and CDR2 sequences are SNHLY and FYNNEI. The CDR3 spans 16 residues. CDR3: CASSGQLLAGGHEQYF. The DNA of the CDR3 is TGTGCCAGCAGTGGCCAATTACTAGCGGGGGGGCACGAGCAGTACTTC.

V and J are TRBV4-2 and TRBJ2-2, with D unresolved. Trimming took off 0 bases at V and 0 bases at J, with 5 bases between the two ends. This CDR3 comprises 15 residues. CDR1 is LGHNA and CDR2 is YNFKEQ in the germline V gene. The CDR3 DNA reads as TGTGCCAGCAGCCAAGAACATCCGAACACCGGGGAGCTGTTTTTT. Translation: CASSQEHPNTGELFF.

This clone was recorded a few times. The rearrangement links TRBV2 to TRBJ1-1; tentatively, D is TRBD1 (6 bases). Germline V gives CDR1 SNHLY, CDR2 FYNNEI. This CDR3 is built from 14 residues. The V gene lost 6 bases and the J gene lost 0 bases, with 11 bases spanning the gap. CDR3 protein: CASRKDRLNTEAFF. CDR3 DNA: TGTGCCAGCAGGAAGGACAGATTGAACACTGAAGCTTTCTTT. The complete variable domain, with remaining parts taken from reference TRBV2 and TRBJ1-1, reads EPEVTQTPSHQVTQMGQEVILRCVPISNHLYFYWYRQILGQKVEFLVSFYNNEISEKSEIFDDQFSVERPDGSNFTLKIRSTKLEDSAMYFCASRKDRLNTEAFFGQGTRLTVV.

The rearrangement uses TRBV4-3 and TRBJ2-5; D possibly matches TRBD1 or TRBD2 (5 bases each). Trimming took 1 base from V and 4 from J, leaving 10 bases between them. Germline V CDR1 and CDR2: LGHNA, YSLEER. This CDR3 has 14 residues. CDR3 DNA sequence: TGCGCCAGCAGCCAAGCTCTGGGACGAGAGACCCAGTACTTC. Its translation: CASSQALGRETQYF.

This chain connects TRBV4-1 to TRBJ1-6; D might be TRBD1 (6 bases). The CDR3 consists of 18 residues. Trimming removed 3 bases from V and 7 bases from J, with 22 bases in between. Germline CDR1 is MGHRA and CDR2 is YSYEKL. The CDR3 region is CASSQGQGGGVRNSPLHF. CDR3 coding DNA: TGCGCCAGCAGCCAGGGGCAGGGCGGGGGCGTGAGGAATTCACCCCTCCACTTT.

J is TRBJ2-6 and V is TRBV5-4; a possible D gene is TRBD1 (5 bases). This CDR3 has 17 residues. The germline gives CDR1 SGHNT, CDR2 YYREEE (reference sequence). Trimming removed 1 base from V and 0 bases from J, with 11 bases in between. CDR3 coding DNA: TGTGCCAGCAGCTTGTCGACAGCCTCCTCTGGGGCCAACGTCCTGACTTTC. Residues: CASSLSTASSGANVLTF.

The rearrangement links TRBV2 to TRBJ1-2; unclear D gene. V was pared by 4 bases and J by 7 bases, with 13 bases between. Germline CDR1 reads SNHLY; CDR2 reads FYNNEI. The CDR3 is 13 residues long. The CDR3 spells CASSARTAGGYTF. The CDR3, as DNA: TGTGCCAGCAGTGCGCGGACGGCGGGTGGCTACACCTTC.

J is TRBJ2-1 and V is TRBV28; maybe TRBD2 (6 bases). This CDR3 has 12 amino acids. Germline V gives CDR1 MDHEN, CDR2 SYDVKM. V shed 5 bases and J shed 10 bases, with 12 bases lying between them. For the CDR3, the DNA is TGTGCCAGCAGTATACCGGGACTGGAGCAGTTCTTC. Protein: CASSIPGLEQFF.

V usage is TRBV7-2 and J usage is TRBJ1-2, with D perhaps TRBD1 (5 bases). Germline assignment: CDR1 SGHTA and CDR2 FQGNSA. The CDR3 totals 14 residues. V gave up 4 bases and J gave up 8 bases, with 17 bases separating them. The CDR3 protein is CASSSDRSIKGYTF. The CDR3 DNA sequence: TGTGCCAGCAGCTCTGACAGATCGATTAAGGGCTACACCTTC.

The V call is TRBV2, the J call TRBJ2-7; no firm D call. Germline V gene sequence: CDR1 SNHLY, CDR2 FYNNEI. The V gene lost 5 bases and the J gene lost 2 bases, with 16 bases spanning the gap. The CDR3 runs to 15 residues. CDR3 in DNA: TGTGCCAGCAGTCTATCTCGGTGGGATACCTACGAGCAGTACTTC. Amino acid sequence: CASSLSRWDTYEQYF.

The chain uses TRBV5-1 and TRBJ1-2; the match to TRBD1 covers 7 bases. J gave up 4 bases and V 4 bases, and 19 bases lay outside the gene matches. This CDR3 is built from 18 residues. CDR1 is SGHRS, CDR2 YFSETQ, per germline. CDR3 sequence reads: CASSQGQWVTIGSYGYTF. The CDR3 DNA reads TGCGCCAGCAGCCAGGGACAGTGGGTAACTATCGGGAGCTATGGCTACACCTTC.

V gene TRBV2 combines with J gene TRBJ1-2, with TRBD1 matching over 8 bases. J lost 0 bases, V lost 0 bases, and 9 bases had no gene match. Germline V lookup: CDR1 SNHLY, CDR2 FYNNEI. The CDR3 runs 18 residues. The CDR3 region is CASSEAFWGTGSNYGYTF. The CDR3 DNA is TGTGCCAGCAGTGAAGCATTCTGGGGGACAGGATCTAACTATGGCTACACCTTC.

The chain is built from TRBV4-1 and TRBJ2-5; 16 bases align to TRBD2. Per germline, CDR1 MGHRA and CDR2 YSYEKL. The CDR3 runs 17 residues. J was trimmed by 7 bases and V by 3 bases; bases with no gene match: 8. CDR3 region: CASSQGGTSGGVGTQYF. CDR3 coding DNA: TGCGCCAGCAGCCAGGGCGGGACTAGCGGGGGGGTTGGGACCCAGTACTTC.

The V and J genes are TRBV15 and TRBJ2-6, with D hard to call. Germline CDR1 reads LNHNV; CDR2 reads YYDKDF (reference sequence). V was clipped by 5 bases and J by 0 bases, with 14 bases between them. This CDR3 has 17 residues. The CDR3 loop reads CATSGPETISGANVLTF. CDR3 DNA: TGTGCCACCAGCGGGCCTGAAACCATCTCTGGGGCCAACGTCCTGACTTTC.

The V and J genes are TRBV13 and TRBJ1-1; possible D gene TRBD1, 6 bases. The ends were cut back, 5 bases at V and 1 base at J, with 11 bases in the middle. Germline loops: CDR1 PRHDT, CDR2 FYEKMQ (reference sequence). CDR3 length equals 14 residues. The CDR3 sequence is CASSIGGWNTEAFF. CDR3 nucleotides: TGTGCCAGCAGCATCGGGGGCTGGAACACTGAAGCTTTCTTT.

The V call is TRBV7-8, the J call TRBJ2-1, with no clear D. The length of the CDR3 is 18 residues. Trimming took off 5 bases at V and 4 bases at J, with 24 bases between the two ends. CDR1 is SGHVS, CDR2 FQNEAQ, per germline. CDR3 coding DNA: TGTGCCAGCAGCCACCCGAAGGACGATATAGCATGGTACAATGAGCAGTTCTTC. Translation: CASSHPKDDIAWYNEQFF.

The rearrangement links TRBV15 to TRBJ1-5; D might be TRBD1 (6 bases). V shed 0 bases and J shed 0 bases, with 15 bases lying between them. Germline V lookup: CDR1 LNHNV, CDR2 YYDKDF (reference sequence). The CDR3 totals 18 residues. The CDR3 DNA sequence: TGTGCCACCAGCAGAGACGGCAGGGGAGCCGTTAGCAATCAGCCCCAGCATTTT. Protein product: CATSRDGRGAVSNQPQHF. The variable domain in full, with the rest retrieved from reference TRBV15 and TRBJ1-5, is DAMVIQNPRYQVTQFGKPVTLSCSQTLNHNVMYWYQQKSSQAPKLLFHYYDKDFNNEADTPDNFQSRRPNTSFCFLDIRSPGLGDTAMYLCATSRDGRGAVSNQPQHFGDGTRLSIL.

The rearrangement uses TRBV7-9 and TRBJ2-1, with D possibly matching TRBD2 (5 bases). The V gene's germline CDR1 is SEHNR and CDR2 FQNEAQ (reference sequence). Trimming removed 1 base from V and 12 bases from J, with 7 bases in between. This CDR3 is built from 11 residues. CDR3 coding DNA: TGTGCCAGCAGCTTAGGGAGGTTGCAGTTCTTC. It yields the protein CASSLGRLQFF.

V and J are TRBV27 and TRBJ2-1, with D possibly being TRBD1 or TRBD2 (5 bases each). The CDR3 has 14 residues. V lost 5 bases to trimming and J lost 8 bases, with 16 bases between them. From germline, CDR1 is MNHEY and CDR2 SMNVEV (reference sequence). The CDR3 DNA sequence: TGTGCCAGCAGTGGGACCGAGCAAGGTGATGAGCAGTTCTTC. Amino acids: CASSGTEQGDEQFF.